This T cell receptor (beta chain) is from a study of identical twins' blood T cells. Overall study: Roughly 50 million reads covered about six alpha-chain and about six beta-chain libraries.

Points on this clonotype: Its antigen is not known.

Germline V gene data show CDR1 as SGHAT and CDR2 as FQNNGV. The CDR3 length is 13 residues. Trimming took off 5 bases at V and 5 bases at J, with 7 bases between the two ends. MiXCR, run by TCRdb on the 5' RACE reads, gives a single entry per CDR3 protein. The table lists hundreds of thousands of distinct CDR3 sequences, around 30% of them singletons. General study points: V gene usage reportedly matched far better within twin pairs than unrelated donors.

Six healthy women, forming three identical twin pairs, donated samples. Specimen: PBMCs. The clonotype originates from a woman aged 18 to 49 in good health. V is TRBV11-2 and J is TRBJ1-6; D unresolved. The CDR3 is CASSPPNNSPLHF. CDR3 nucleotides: TGTGCCAGCAGCCCCCCCAATAATTCACCCCTCCACTTT.